One and the same sample provided the 6 T cell receptor beta chains below, sequenced in a study of T cells in Graves' hyperthyroidism and ophthalmopathy. RNA transcripts gave rise to amplified TCR beta CDR3 regions. TCR CDR3 underwent first-round RT-PCR with the HTBI primer set. MiXCR, run by TCRdb on the multiplex PCR reads, gives a single entry per CDR3 protein. The top ten clones hold over 3.5% of a sample with hundreds of thousands of distinct CDR3 sequences, roughly 16% of them seen once. Sequenced: blood. These receptor sequences come from a woman under 40 with Graves' hyperthyroidism.

This clonotype was found many times. The rearrangement joins TRBV2 to TRBJ1-2, with 7 bases aligning to TRBD1. The germline V gene encodes CDR1 SNHLY and CDR2 FYNNEI. Losses at the gene ends were 5 bases for V and 7 bases for J; bases not matched to a gene: 10. The CDR3 has 14 amino acids. The CDR3 loop is CASSPGQLFGGYTF. For the CDR3, the DNA is TGTGCCAGCAGTCCGGGACAGCTTTTCGGTGGCTACACCTTC.

There are many counts of this clonotype. The rearrangement uses TRBV12-3 or TRBV12-4 and TRBJ2-5; D gene ambiguous. Trimming removed 3 bases from V and 5 bases from J, with 19 bases in between. The CDR3 runs to 16 residues. CDR3 region: CASSFQMTLGIETQYF. In DNA form, the CDR3 reads TGTGCCAGCAGTTTTCAGATGACCCTTGGGATTGAGACCCAGTACTTC.

This clonotype came up many times. The CDR3 protein is CSATSGPSTDTQYF. The CDR3 DNA is TGCAGTGCTACTAGCGGCCCTAGCACAGATACGCAGTATTTT. The rearrangement links TRBV20-1 to TRBJ2-3; 7 nucleotides match TRBD2. The J segment lost 0 bases and the V segment lost 4 bases, leaving 4 bases of the junction unmatched. Germline-derived CDR1 and CDR2 are DFQATT and SNEGSKA (reference sequence). This CDR3 comprises 14 residues.

This clonotype came up many times. This chain joins TRBV28 and TRBJ1-1; unclear D gene. From germline, CDR1 is MDHEN and CDR2 SYDVKM. V was cut by 6 bases and J by 7 bases, with 12 bases left in between. The CDR3 consists of 12 residues. Written as DNA, the CDR3 is TGTGCCAGCAGGCCTACCTGGAATGAAGCTTTCTTT. Protein sequence: CASRPTWNEAFF.

This clonotype occurred many times. The chain combines TRBV7-2 with TRBJ2-7, with 10 bases identical to TRBD1. Germline loops: CDR1 SGHTA, CDR2 FQGNSA. With V trimmed by 2 bases and J by 3 bases, 10 bases remained unmatched. This CDR3 is built from 17 residues. The CDR3 here is CASSLSGQGVRSYEQYF. DNA of the CDR3: TGTGCCAGCAGCTTATCAGGACAGGGGGTACGGAGCTACGAGCAGTACTTC.

In this sample, this clonotype turned up many times. The chain is built from TRBV6-2 or TRBV6-3 and TRBJ2-1; no firm D call. V gave up 4 bases and J gave up 6 bases, with 13 bases separating them. The CDR3 loop spans 14 amino acids. From germline, CDR1 is MNHEY and CDR2 SVGEGT. The CDR3 spells CASSFLSLLNEQFF. CDR3 sequence (DNA): TGTGCCAGCAGTTTCCTCAGCCTGCTCAATGAGCAGTTCTTC.